The clone carrying this TCR beta chain came up many times. The target antigen is unknown. This CDR3 has 13 amino acids. Trimming took 8 bases from V and 2 from J, leaving 13 bases between them. Germline V gene data show CDR1 as MNHEY and CDR2 as SVGEGT. The data were obtained in a study of identical twins. TCRdb processed the 5' RACE reads anew with MiXCR; each CDR3 protein has one entry. Of 640,000 or so distinct CDR3 sequences detected, over 5% appear once; the ten largest clones hold approximately 2%. Study outcomes and limitations: It was possible that invariant MAIT and iNKT cells partly confounded the zero-insertion analyses. Where beta out-of-frame sequences were concerned, excess twin sharing was weaker. Models came in too low on out-of-frame TCR alpha sharing in monozygotic twins.

The TCR was taken from a man between 18 and 35 years old in good health. This chain uses TRBV6-2 or TRBV6-3 with TRBJ2-7; either TRBD1 or TRBD2 may fit D (5 bases each). What was sequenced was naive T cells sorted from blood. CDR3 sequence reads: CASGTLVAYEQYF. The CDR3 DNA reads as TGTGCCAGCGGGACCTTAGTCGCCTACGAGCAGTACTTC.